The 25 T cell receptor beta chains below were found in one sample sequenced in a study of blood T cell repertoires in COVID-19. Only in-frame clones appear in the TCRdb table, and some are missing; sequencing was by immunoSEQ multiplex PCR. Here the sample spans roughly 210,000 clones, 80% to 85% being singletons. The sequenced sample was peripheral blood. The receptors derive from a woman aged 80 or older with COVID-19, enrolled during active disease.

CDR3: CASSVDRTYGYTF. CDR3 nucleotide sequence: TGTGCCAGCAGCGTTGACAGAACCTATGGCTACACCTTC. This chain joins TRBV5-4 and TRBJ1-2, with D possibly matching TRBD1 (5 bases). V shed 4 bases and J shed 4 bases, with 11 bases lying between them. This CDR3 has 13 residues. Germline CDR1 is SGHNT and CDR2 is YYREEE (reference sequence). Using reference TRBV5-4 and TRBJ1-2 for the parts outside the CDR3, the full variable domain is ETGVTQSPTHLIKTRGQQVTLRCSSQSGHNTVSWYQQALGQGPQFIFQYYREEENGRGNFPPRFSGLQFPNYSSELNVNALELDDSALYLCASSVDRTYGYTFGSGTRLTVV.

The chain joins TRBV18 to TRBJ1-5; D not resolved. The CDR3 length is 14 residues. CDR1 and CDR2 from the germline V gene are KGHSH and LQKENI. Trimming removed 3 bases from V and 6 bases from J, with 12 bases in between. The CDR3: CASSPQLEVQPQHF. The CDR3 DNA reads TGTGCCAGCTCACCCCAGCTGGAGGTTCAGCCCCAGCATTTT.

J is TRBJ2-1 and V is TRBV4-3; 12 nucleotides align to TRBD2. This CDR3 has 14 residues. Trimming removed 4 bases from V and 8 bases from J; junction bases left unmatched: 3. Germline-derived CDR1 and CDR2 are LGHNA and YSLEER. Written as DNA, the CDR3 is TGCGCCAGCAGCCGGACTAGCGGGATGTATGAGCAGTTCTTC. Translated: CASSRTSGMYEQFF.

The gene calls are TRBV4-3 and TRBJ2-3; 7 nucleotides line up with TRBD2. V shed 1 base and J 2 bases; nucleotides not matched to a gene: 3. The CDR3 runs 15 residues. Per germline, CDR1 LGHNA and CDR2 YSLEER. The CDR3, as DNA: TGCGCCAGCAGCCAAGTGCTAGCGGACACAGATACGCAGTATTTT. It is translated as CASSQVLADTDTQYF.

V and J are TRBV3-1 (or the pseudogene TRBV3-2) and TRBJ2-2, with D unclear. V was clipped by 4 bases and J by 7 bases, with 10 bases between them. CDR1 is LGHDT and CDR2 is YNNKEL in the germline V gene (reference sequence). This CDR3 is 13 amino acids long. The CDR3 protein is CASSLTMSGELFF. CDR3 nucleotide sequence: TGTGCCAGCAGCCTCACGATGAGCGGGGAGCTGTTTTTT.

The V call is TRBV20-1, the J call TRBJ2-7; 7 bases match TRBD1. V lost 3 bases, J lost 0 bases, and 2 bases stayed unmatched. CDR1 is DFQATT and CDR2 is SNEGSKA in the germline V gene (reference sequence). The CDR3 loop spans 13 amino acids. CDR3 sequence reads: CSASQGDSYEQYV. The CDR3 region has the DNA TGCAGTGCTAGTCAGGGGGACTCCTACGAGCAGTACGTC.

The V and J genes are TRBV7-2 and TRBJ2-7, with 10 bases fitting TRBD1. Germline values: CDR1 SGHTA, CDR2 FQGNSA. The CDR3 runs 15 residues. The V gene end was trimmed by 2 bases and the J gene end by 2 bases; junction bases not matched to a gene: 3. The CDR3 nucleotides are TGTGCCAGCAGCTTAATGACAGGGGGCCCCTACGAGCAGTACGTC. Translation gives CASSLMTGGPYEQYV.

This chain joins TRBV24-1 and TRBJ1-1, with D maybe TRBD1 (5 bases). The CDR3 runs 13 residues. Germline-derived CDR1 and CDR2 are KGHDR and SFDVKD. The V gene lost 5 bases and the J gene lost 1 base, with 7 bases spanning the gap. The CDR3, as DNA: TGTGCCACCAGTGGGCAGGGGAACACTGAAGCTTTCTTT. Protein sequence: CATSGQGNTEAFF.

The V and J genes are TRBV6-1 and TRBJ1-3; D is ambiguous. Trimming pared 2 bases from V and 2 bases from J, leaving 10 bases between. Germline CDR1 and CDR2: MNHNS and SASEGT. This CDR3 is 15 amino acids long. This CDR3 is CASSEFEQTGNTIYF. Written as DNA, the CDR3 is TGTGCCAGCAGTGAATTCGAACAGACTGGAAACACCATATATTTT.

The chain uses TRBV15 and TRBJ2-1; 7 bases fit TRBD2. The CDR3 spans 16 residues. The trim removed 3 bases at V and 6 bases at J, leaving 11 bases unmatched. Germline CDR1 is LNHNV and CDR2 is YYDKDF (reference sequence). The CDR3 nucleotides read TGTGCCACCAGCAGCAGACAAGCGGGGAAGGGCAATGAGCAGTTCTTC. Protein sequence: CATSSRQAGKGNEQFF.

The chain links TRBV12-5 to TRBJ2-5, with 7 bases identical to TRBD1. There are 14 residues in the CDR3. The V segment lost 1 base and the J segment 4 bases; nucleotides outside the gene matches: 3. Looked up from germline, CDR1 is LGHNT and CDR2 is FRNRAP. CDR3 in amino acids: CASGLEGQLETQYF. CDR3 DNA: TGTGCTAGTGGTTTGGAGGGACAGCTAGAGACCCAGTACTTC.

CDR3 nucleotides: TGTGCCAGCAGTTTCCCGGCAGGGACTGGAAACACCATATATTTT. Translating it yields CASSFPAGTGNTIYF. This chain uses TRBV28 with TRBJ1-3, with D perhaps TRBD1 (5 bases). This CDR3 spans 15 amino acids. CDR1 and CDR2 (germline): MDHEN, SYDVKM. V gave up 3 bases and J gave up 2 bases, with 11 bases separating them.

In its sample, this clone was seen once. This CDR3 is CASSPRQGMRTQYF. CDR3 coding DNA: TGTGCCAGCAGTCCCCGACAGGGGATGAGAACCCAGTACTTC. This rearrangement joins TRBV6-5 to TRBJ2-5; 8 bases match TRBD1. Germline V CDR1 and CDR2: MNHEY, SVGAGI. There are 14 residues in the CDR3. The trim removed 5 bases at V and 8 bases at J, leaving 10 bases unmatched.

The rearrangement uses TRBV5-1 and TRBJ2-1, with 12 bases lining up with TRBD2. Germline CDR1 reads SGHRS; CDR2 reads YFSETQ. J gave up 2 bases and V 4 bases, and 4 bases lay outside the gene matches. This CDR3 contains 16 residues. Here the CDR3 DNA reads TGCGCCAGCAGCGTTGGACTAGCGGGGACCTACAATGAGCAGTTCTTC. Amino acids: CASSVGLAGTYNEQFF.

This sequence joins TRBV2 and TRBJ1-6; the D is unclear. The CDR3 length is 14 residues. Germline values: CDR1 SNHLY, CDR2 FYNNEI. V was cut by 7 bases and J by 11 bases, with 18 bases left in between. The CDR3 nucleotides are TGTGCCAGCAATCGGCAGGCAGGCACACCACCCCTCCACTTT. Encoded protein: CASNRQAGTPPLHF.

The V call is TRBV9, the J call TRBJ1-1, with D unresolved. CDR1 and CDR2 from the germline V gene are SGDLS and YYNGEE. The CDR3 is 15 residues long. V was shortened by 2 bases and J by 5 bases, with 16 bases between the two germline ends. The DNA for the CDR3 is TGTGCCAGCAGCGTTGAGGGTAGAAGTTCGACTGAAGCTTTCTTT. It codes for CASSVEGRSSTEAFF.

V and J are TRBV24-1 and TRBJ1-2; 9 bases match TRBD1. The J segment lost 3 bases and the V segment lost 7 bases, leaving 2 bases of the junction unmatched. This CDR3 spans 13 amino acids. Germline CDR1 is KGHDR and CDR2 is SFDVKD. This CDR3 reads CATRGQGDYGYTF. The CDR3, as DNA: TGTGCCACCAGGGGACAGGGCGACTATGGCTACACCTTC.

The rearrangement uses TRBV7-6 and TRBJ1-1, with D maybe TRBD1 (6 bases). Germline CDR1 SGHVS, CDR2 FNYEAQ. Trimming took 0 bases from V and 5 from J, leaving 19 bases between them. CDR3 length: 17 residues. Written as DNA, the CDR3 is TGTGCCAGCAGCTTAGCCAGTTTGGACAGTGGAGGAACTGAAGCTTTCTTT. It is translated as CASSLASLDSGGTEAFF.

Of note for this clone: This sample includes further DNA sequences coding for the same CDR3. V and J are TRBV27 and TRBJ1-5; 9 positions agree with TRBD1. J lost 1 base, V lost 5 bases, and 21 bases had no gene match. Germline lookup yields CDR1 MNHEY and CDR2 SMNVEV (reference sequence). This CDR3 comprises 21 residues. The CDR3 sequence is CASSLLGAGQGRTRSNQPQHF. CDR3 sequence (DNA): TGTGCCAGCAGTCTACTTGGCGCGGGACAGGGTCGTACTAGAAGCAATCAGCCCCAGCATTTT.

This clone showed up just a few times. The V and J genes are TRBV5-1 and TRBJ2-7, with 9 nucleotides matching TRBD1. The germline V gene has CDR1 SGHRS and CDR2 YFSETQ. There are 15 residues in the CDR3. J lost 2 bases, V lost 3 bases, and 6 bases had no gene match. The CDR3 DNA is TGCGCCAGCAGCTCAGCGGGACAGGGAACCTACGAGCAGTACTTC. Its translation: CASSSAGQGTYEQYF.

V usage is TRBV5-6 and J usage is TRBJ2-3; TRBD2 matches at 12 bases. Losses at the gene ends were 4 bases for V and 5 bases for J; bases not matched to a gene: 14. The CDR3 consists of 18 residues. Per germline, CDR1 SGHDT and CDR2 YYEEEE. In DNA form, the CDR3 reads TGTGCCAGCAGCCTAACGGGACTAGCGGGCCCAGCGGGAGATACGCAGTATTTT. Its translation is CASSLTGLAGPAGDTQYF.

The chain recombines TRBV3-1 (or the pseudogene TRBV3-2) with TRBJ2-2; D is unresolved. This CDR3 is built from 14 residues. Deletions cut 4 bases from V and 1 base from J, with 7 bases between. Per germline, CDR1 LGHDT and CDR2 YNNKEL (reference sequence). The CDR3 sequence is CASSLSQNTGELFF. The CDR3 region has the DNA TGTGCCAGCAGCCTTTCCCAGAACACCGGGGAGCTGTTTTTT.

This chain connects TRBV5-1 to TRBJ1-1, with a tentative D call TRBD1 (6 bases). This CDR3 has 13 residues. V shed 3 bases and J shed 3 bases, with 9 bases lying between them. Germline-derived CDR1 and CDR2 are SGHRS and YFSETQ. For the CDR3, the DNA is TGCGCCAGCAGCTCGACAGGCTACACTGAAGCTTTCTTT. Amino acid sequence: CASSSTGYTEAFF.

This chain links TRBV27 with TRBJ2-5; TRBD2 is a possible D gene (5 bases). The V gene's germline CDR1 is MNHEY and CDR2 SMNVEV (reference sequence). This CDR3 region has 16 residues. Trimming took 3 bases from V and 5 from J, leaving 19 bases between them. CDR3 sequence: CASSFSPRTGMETQYF. CDR3 in DNA: TGTGCCAGCAGTTTCAGCCCGAGGACGGGGATGGAGACCCAGTACTTC.

This clone came up once. The J gene is TRBJ1-6, the V gene TRBV5-1, with 8 bases that match TRBD1. This CDR3 has 14 amino acids. CDR1 SGHRS and CDR2 YFSETQ come from the germline V gene. With 3 bases clipped from V and 10 bases from J, the junction kept 6 bases outside the gene matches. The CDR3 region has the DNA TGCGCCAGCAGCTCCGGACAGGGAGAATCACCCCTCCACTTT. This encodes CASSSGQGESPLHF.